This T cell receptor (beta chain) comes out of a study of cytomegalovirus exposure and HLA in healthy donors. V was shortened by 7 bases and J by 7 bases, with 14 bases between the two germline ends. This CDR3 is built from 11 residues. From germline, CDR1 is SQVTM and CDR2 ANQGSEA. PCR primers comprised 60 Vbeta and 13 Jbeta primers. Clones were read by immunoSEQ multiplex PCR, and TCRdb kept only the in-frame ones, dropping some. The table shows tens of thousands of clones, with 79% occurring only once. This clone was recorded once. This receptor was taken from a woman aged 40 to 50 in good health and CMV-seropositive. Specimen: PBMCs. This chain links TRBV29-1 with TRBJ2-7; TRBD2 is a possible D gene (5 bases). CDR3 sequence: CSAGNGEEQYF. Written as DNA, the CDR3 is TGCAGCGCCGGAAACGGGGAAGAGCAGTACTTC.